The 29 T cell receptor beta chains listed next were all sequenced from one sample in a study of cytotoxic CD8 clonotypes in ibrutinib-treated CLL. Libraries were prepared by immunoSEQ multiplex PCR; TCRdb keeps only in-frame clonotypes and omits some of them. Here the sample spans some 150,000 clones, roughly 83% being singletons. The sample in question was PBMCs, obtained after 12 months of ibrutinib treatment. Receptors originate from a human donor with chronic lymphocytic leukemia.

The rearrangement uses TRBV7-9 and TRBJ2-2; TRBD1 matches at 7 bases. The CDR3 is made up of 17 amino acids. Germline values: CDR1 SEHNR, CDR2 FQNEAQ (reference sequence). Unmatched junction bases numbered 9, after V lost 5 bases and J lost 0 bases. The CDR3 region is CASSPDPGQPNTGELFF. CDR3 in DNA: TGTGCCAGCAGCCCCGATCCGGGACAGCCGAACACCGGGGAGCTGTTTTTT.

The rearrangement joins TRBV6-5 to TRBJ1-2, with 7 bases identical to TRBD1. Germline CDR1 MNHEY, CDR2 SVGAGI. The length of the CDR3 is 15 residues. Trimming cost V 6 bases and J 5 bases; bases outside gene matches: 12. CDR3 sequence (DNA): TGTGCCAGCAGGGAACCCAGGGGGGGTTTATATGGCTACACCTTC. As protein: CASREPRGGLYGYTF.

The chain carries TRBV4-3 and TRBJ2-1, with TRBD2 identical over 10 bases. The CDR3 extends over 15 amino acids. Trimming at V came to 4 bases and at J to 8 bases, leaving 8 bases not matched to a gene. The germline V gene has CDR1 LGHNA and CDR2 YSLEER. Written as DNA, the CDR3 is TGCGCCAGCAGCCTTGCTAGCGGGAGCTTCGATGAGCAGTTCTTC. Its translation is CASSLASGSFDEQFF.

V and J are TRBV5-1 and TRBJ2-5; D gene uncertain. The V gene lost 1 base and the J gene lost 2 bases, with 9 bases spanning the gap. The CDR3 is 14 residues long. In germline, CDR1 is SGHRS, CDR2 YFSETQ. CDR3 in amino acids: CASSLLPAQETQYF. The CDR3 DNA sequence: TGCGCCAGCAGCTTGCTGCCAGCGCAAGAGACCCAGTACTTC.

This clone was seen a few times. This chain connects TRBV18 to TRBJ1-1, with D unresolved. The CDR3 is 14 residues long. Trimming took off 4 bases at V and 4 bases at J, with 13 bases between the two ends. Per germline, CDR1 KGHSH and CDR2 LQKENI. CDR3 sequence reads: CASSLTAQSTEAFF. Written as DNA, the CDR3 is TGTGCCAGCTCACTCACCGCCCAAAGCACTGAAGCTTTCTTT.

CDR3 protein: CASSYRRDNTEAFF. In DNA form, the CDR3 reads TGTGCCAGCAGTTACCGTCGAGACAACACTGAAGCTTTCTTT. The chain has TRBV6-5 and TRBJ1-1, with D hard to call. Germline V gives CDR1 MNHEY, CDR2 SVGAGI. This CDR3 has 14 residues. V shed 2 bases and J shed 2 bases, with 9 bases lying between them.

The chain recombines TRBV5-1 with TRBJ2-1, with 7 bases aligning to TRBD2. CDR1 and CDR2 (germline): SGHRS, YFSETQ. V lost 0 bases, J lost 7 bases, and 7 bases stayed unmatched. The CDR3 extends over 15 amino acids. The CDR3 DNA reads as TGCGCCAGCAGCTTGGAACTAGCGCTGTATAATGAGCAGTTCTTC. This gives the protein CASSLELALYNEQFF.

J is TRBJ2-5 and V is TRBV7-3; 14 bases line up with TRBD2. Trimming took 4 bases from V and 5 from J; bases not matched to a gene: 3. Germline V lookup: CDR1 SGHTA, CDR2 FQGTGA. The CDR3 is made up of 15 amino acids. The CDR3 nucleotides are TGTGCCAGCAGCTCGACTAGCGGGAGGGGTGAGACCCAGTACTTC. This translates into CASSSTSGRGETQYF.

This chain links TRBV28 with TRBJ2-2; 8 nucleotides line up with TRBD1. Germline CDR1 and CDR2: MDHEN and SYDVKM. The J segment lost 2 bases and the V segment lost 8 bases, leaving 7 bases of the junction unmatched. CDR3 length equals 15 residues. CDR3 sequence: CASRGDRYNTGELFF. CDR3 DNA: TGTGCCAGCCGCGGGGACAGGTATAACACCGGGGAGCTGTTTTTT.

This chain uses TRBV6-5 with TRBJ2-7; no clear D. Trimming left V 6 bases short and J 3 bases short, with 15 bases between. The V gene's germline CDR1 is MNHEY and CDR2 SVGAGI. The CDR3 loop spans 14 amino acids. The CDR3 spells CASRIDMGSYEQYF. In DNA, the CDR3 is TGTGCCAGCAGAATCGATATGGGAAGCTACGAGCAGTACTTC.

The chain employs TRBV11-2 and TRBJ2-3; TRBD1 might be the D (5 bases). V lost 5 bases to trimming and J lost 4 bases, with 13 bases between them. CDR3 length: 14 residues. The germline V gene has CDR1 SGHAT and CDR2 FQNNGV. DNA for the CDR3: TGTGCCAGCAGCCTTTGGGGCCAGGCAGATACGCAGTATTTT. Amino acid sequence: CASSLWGQADTQYF.

The V and J genes are TRBV7-2 and TRBJ1-4; TRBD1 matches at 9 bases. After removal of 3 bases from V and 11 bases from J, the junction contained 7 bases not matched to a gene. CDR3 length: 14 amino acids. Germline CDR1 and CDR2: SGHTA and FQGNSA. The CDR3 DNA follows: TGTGCCAGCAGCTTTTCGGGACAGGGTGGGAAACTGTTTTTT. It specifies CASSFSGQGGKLFF.

V gene TRBV28 combines with J gene TRBJ2-7; 7 nucleotides align to TRBD1. The J segment lost 3 bases and the V segment lost 5 bases, leaving 7 bases of the junction unmatched. Per the germline V gene, CDR1 is MDHEN and CDR2 is SYDVKM. The CDR3 runs to 14 residues. This CDR3 is CASSPRQGIYEQYF. CDR3 sequence (DNA): TGTGCCAGCAGTCCGCGACAGGGAATCTACGAGCAGTACTTC.

This clone was recorded a few times. This chain joins TRBV30 and TRBJ1-3, with D hard to call. The germline CDR1 and CDR2 sequences are GTSNPN and SVGIG (reference sequence). The CDR3 is 13 residues long. V was trimmed by 2 bases and J by 4 bases, leaving 9 bases between them. CDR3 bases: TGTGCCTGGAGTCGACCATCCGGAAACACCATATATTTT. Translated, it gives CAWSRPSGNTIYF.

This clone was detected only once. The chain has TRBV5-4 and TRBJ2-1; D not certain. The CDR3 covers 17 residues. V was trimmed by 5 bases and J by 0 bases, leaving 18 bases between them. The V gene's germline CDR1 is SGHNT and CDR2 YYREEE (reference sequence). The CDR3 region is CASRRGFFGDSYNEQFF. CDR3 coding DNA: TGTGCCAGCAGGCGTGGTTTTTTTGGGGACTCCTACAATGAGCAGTTCTTC.

The chain uses TRBV19 and TRBJ1-4, with D perhaps TRBD1 (5 bases). V was cut by 3 bases and J by 5 bases, with 10 bases left in between. Germline CDR1 reads LNHDA; CDR2 reads SQIVND (reference sequence). The CDR3 runs to 14 residues. CDR3 sequence: CASSIVSGNEKLFF. The CDR3 coding sequence is TGTGCCAGTAGTATCGTCTCAGGGAATGAAAAACTGTTTTTT.

The rearrangement uses TRBV6-5 and TRBJ2-7; D gene unclear. CDR3 size: 12 residues. Germline V CDR1 and CDR2: MNHEY, SVGAGI. Trimming removed 4 bases at V and 4 bases at J, with 8 bases between. CDR3 coding DNA: TGTGCCAGCAGTTTAACTGGGTACGAGCAGTACTTC. It translates to CASSLTGYEQYF.

The CDR3 loop is CASSYGGAKAGYTF. Here the CDR3 DNA reads TGTGCCAGCAGTTATGGGGGCGCCAAGGCTGGCTACACCTTC. This rearrangement joins TRBV6-5 to TRBJ1-2; a possible D gene is TRBD1 (6 bases). V was trimmed by 3 bases and J by 7 bases, leaving 15 bases between them. This CDR3 spans 14 amino acids. CDR1 is MNHEY and CDR2 is SVGAGI in the germline V gene.

The chain recombines TRBV7-9 with TRBJ2-1; D uncertain. Germline CDR1 is SEHNR and CDR2 is FQNEAQ (reference sequence). The CDR3 is 13 residues long. The V end was cut by 2 bases, the J end by 7 bases, with 9 bases between. Written as DNA, the CDR3 is TGTGCCAGCAGCTTAAATCCAGGAAATGAGCAGTTCTTC. This translates into CASSLNPGNEQFF.

This clone is a singleton in its sample. The chain has TRBV28 and TRBJ2-1; D could derive from TRBD1 or TRBD2 (6 bases each). This CDR3 has 15 residues. Germline V CDR1 and CDR2: MDHEN, SYDVKM. Trimming left V 2 bases short and J 4 bases short, with 12 bases between. The CDR3 bases are TGTGCCAGCAGTTTAGGAAGGGGGGAATACAATGAGCAGTTCTTC. Its translation: CASSLGRGEYNEQFF.

The V call is TRBV4-2, the J call TRBJ1-4; no clear D. V lost 2 bases and J 5 bases, leaving 12 bases between the germline ends. CDR1 LGHNA and CDR2 YNFKEQ come from the germline V gene. CDR3 length: 15 amino acids. CDR3 sequence reads: CASSQSGQPNEKLFF. The CDR3 DNA follows: TGTGCCAGCAGCCAAAGCGGCCAGCCAAATGAAAAACTGTTTTTT.

The gene calls are TRBV10-1 and TRBJ1-2; 11 bases fit TRBD1. V trimming: 3 bases; J trimming: 4 bases; junction bases outside the gene matches: 4. CDR3 length: 15 residues. From germline, CDR1 is WNHNN and CDR2 SYGVQD (reference sequence). CDR3 nucleotide sequence: TGCGCCAGCAGTGAAGGGACAGGGGGAAGCTATGGCTACACCTTC. This gives the protein CASSEGTGGSYGYTF.

The rearrangement links TRBV11-3 to TRBJ2-1; D assignment may be TRBD1 or TRBD2 (5 bases each). Germline V gene sequence: CDR1 SGHNT, CDR2 YENEEA. The CDR3 sequence is 14 residues long. Trimming removed 2 bases from V and 5 bases from J, with 10 bases in between. The CDR3: CASSLRDHNNEQFF. The CDR3 DNA is TGTGCCAGCAGCTTAAGGGACCATAACAATGAGCAGTTCTTC.

In this sample, this clone turned up once. The CDR3 region has the DNA TGTGCCAGCAGTTACTCGCAGACAGGGGGTGCGGAAAAACTGTTTTTT. The encoded protein is CASSYSQTGGAEKLFF. V and J are TRBV6-5 and TRBJ1-4; TRBD1 aligns across 9 bases. From germline, CDR1 is MNHEY and CDR2 SVGAGI. CDR3 length: 16 amino acids. V dropped 0 bases and J dropped 8; count of bases not matched to a gene: 7.

This clone came up once. The chain uses TRBV6-1 and TRBJ1-1; the match to TRBD1 covers 8 bases. Germline values: CDR1 MNHNS, CDR2 SASEGT. The CDR3 extends over 12 amino acids. Trimming removed 10 bases from V and 0 bases from J; junction bases left unmatched: 1. For the CDR3, the DNA is TGTGCCACGGACAGGGTGAACACTGAAGCTTTCTTT. This translates into CATDRVNTEAFF.

J is TRBJ2-5 and V is TRBV30, with D perhaps TRBD1 (6 bases). The CDR3 loop spans 15 amino acids. V lost 0 bases, J lost 2 bases, and 13 bases lay in between. Germline CDR1 is GTSNPN and CDR2 is SVGIG (reference sequence). The CDR3 DNA sequence: TGTGCCTGGAGTGTACTAGGAGGACAGCAAGAGACCCAGTACTTC. Translation gives CAWSVLGGQQETQYF.

This CDR3 is CASSLRGLGTEAFF. Here the CDR3 DNA reads TGCGCCAGCAGCTTGAGGGGGCTGGGCACTGAAGCTTTCTTT. The chain combines TRBV5-1 with TRBJ1-1; 7 bases are a match to TRBD1. The V gene end was trimmed by 1 base and the J gene end by 4 bases; junction bases not matched to a gene: 4. From germline, CDR1 is SGHRS and CDR2 YFSETQ. The CDR3 length is 14 residues.

The chain employs TRBV7-2 and TRBJ2-5; D not resolved. Germline V gene data show CDR1 as SGHTA and CDR2 as FQGNSA. V shed 1 base and J shed 4 bases, with 10 bases lying between them. The CDR3 totals 14 residues. The CDR3 nucleotides read TGTGCCAGCAGCTTAGACCGGATAAGAGAGACCCAGTACTTC. It is translated as CASSLDRIRETQYF.

V is TRBV19 and J is TRBJ2-5, with TRBD1 as a possible D gene (6 bases). This CDR3 region has 14 residues. The germline V gene has CDR1 LNHDA and CDR2 SQIVND (reference sequence). The V end lost 7 bases, the J end lost 4 bases, and 16 bases lay between the germline ends. Here the CDR3 reads CASKRDTGRETQYF. The CDR3, as DNA: TGTGCCAGTAAGAGGGACACAGGGCGAGAGACCCAGTACTTC.